The 23 T cell receptor beta chains below come from one sample, sequenced in a study of cytomegalovirus exposure and HLA in healthy donors. Sequencing was performed with immunoSEQ multiplex PCR; in TCRdb, only in-frame clones are kept and a portion is missing. This sample has 200,000 to 250,000 clones, with roughly 84% found just once. The source material was PBMCs. These receptors were collected from a man aged 18-30 years in good health and CMV-seropositive.

J is TRBJ2-6 and V is TRBV15; the D gene is possibly TRBD1 (5 bases). Germline values: CDR1 LNHNV, CDR2 YYDKDF (reference sequence). The CDR3 consists of 15 residues. V dropped 1 base and J dropped 1 base, with 5 bases sitting between them. The CDR3 bases are TGTGCCACCAGCAGAGGACAGTCTGGGGCCAACGTCCTGACTTTC. Translated, it gives CATSRGQSGANVLTF.

CDR3 amino acids: CASSQTSNPGELFF. CDR3 DNA sequence: TGCGCCAGCAGCCAAACTAGTAACCCCGGGGAGCTGTTTTTT. V and J are TRBV5-1 and TRBJ2-2, with D perhaps matching TRBD2 (5 bases). Germline CDR1 SGHRS, CDR2 YFSETQ. The CDR3 contains 14 residues. V dropped 4 bases and J dropped 6 bases, with 13 bases sitting between them.

The gene calls are TRBV6-6 and TRBJ2-7; D remains unclear. Per germline, CDR1 MNHNY and CDR2 SVGAGI (reference sequence). Trimming left V 3 bases short and J 3 bases short, with 18 bases between. The CDR3 is made up of 16 amino acids. The DNA for the CDR3 is TGTGCCAGCAGTTATTTCCCAGGAGACCTTAACTACGAGCAGTACTTC. It translates to CASSYFPGDLNYEQYF.

The chain links TRBV25-1 to TRBJ2-2; 10 positions agree with TRBD2. Germline lookup yields CDR1 MGHDK and CDR2 SYGVNS. The CDR3 has 18 residues. J was trimmed by 3 bases and V by 5 bases; bases with no gene match: 12. CDR3 region: CASSSLAGVLVDTGELFF. The CDR3 DNA reads TGTGCCAGCAGTAGCCTAGCGGGAGTGTTGGTTGACACCGGGGAGCTGTTTTTT.

The chain employs TRBV5-1 and TRBJ2-3; the D is unclear. Trimming shortened V by 0 bases and J by 4 bases, and 0 bases separated the two germline ends. This CDR3 has 11 amino acids. The germline V gene has CDR1 SGHRS and CDR2 YFSETQ. CDR3 loop: CASSLADTQYF. For the CDR3, the DNA is TGCGCCAGCAGCTTGGCAGATACGCAGTATTTT.

The chain uses TRBV15 and TRBJ1-1; D is undetermined. Trimming took 9 bases from V and 0 from J, leaving 8 bases between them. The CDR3 loop spans 12 amino acids. Germline V CDR1 and CDR2: LNHNV, YYDKDF (reference sequence). Here the CDR3 reads CATARMNTEAFF. The CDR3 DNA is TGTGCCACGGCCCGCATGAACACTGAAGCTTTCTTT. Filled out from reference TRBV15 and TRBJ1-1, the complete variable domain reads DAMVIQNPRYQVTQFGKPVTLSCSQTLNHNVMYWYQQKSSQAPKLLFHYYDKDFNNEADTPDNFQSRRPNTSFCFLDIRSPGLGDTAMYLCATARMNTEAFFGQGTRLTVV.

The genes are TRBV7-9 and TRBJ1-4; D is unresolved. Trimming shortened V by 1 base and J by 5 bases, and 5 bases separated the two germline ends. This CDR3 region has 13 residues. The germline CDR1 and CDR2 sequences are SEHNR and FQNEAQ (reference sequence). CDR3 residues: CASSLGENEKLFF. CDR3 DNA: TGTGCCAGCAGCTTAGGAGAGAATGAAAAACTGTTTTTT. The complete variable domain, with remaining parts taken from reference TRBV7-9 and TRBJ1-4, reads DTGVSQNPRHKITKRGQNVTFRCDPISEHNRLYWYRQTLGQGPEFLTYFQNEAQLEKSRLLSDRFSAERPKGSFSTLEIQRTEQGDSAMYLCASSLGENEKLFFGSGTQLSVL.

The table lists this clone with a few counts. The V and J genes are TRBV19 and TRBJ1-1; D is unresolved. CDR3 length equals 14 residues. Trimming took off 5 bases at V and 0 bases at J, with 10 bases between the two ends. Germline V gene sequence: CDR1 LNHDA, CDR2 SQIVND (reference sequence). The CDR3 is CASSSLLVNTEAFF. The CDR3 coding sequence is TGTGCCAGTAGTTCTCTCCTCGTGAACACTGAAGCTTTCTTT.

The genes are TRBV5-6 and TRBJ1-2, with TRBD1 matching 10 bases. From germline, CDR1 is SGHDT and CDR2 YYEEEE. The V gene end was trimmed by 4 bases and the J gene end by 5 bases; junction bases not matched to a gene: 17. The CDR3 is 18 amino acids. The CDR3 here is CASSTIRDRGGAAYGYTF. In nucleotides, the CDR3 is TGTGCCAGCAGCACGATCCGGGACAGGGGAGGAGCGGCTTATGGCTACACCTTC. Complete variable domain (other parts from reference TRBV5-6 and TRBJ1-2): DAGVTQSPTHLIKTRGQQVTLRCSPKSGHDTVSWYQQALGQGPQFIFQYYEEEERQRGNFPDRFSGHQFPNYSSELNVNALLLGDSALYLCASSTIRDRGGAAYGYTFGSGTRLTVV.

The rearrangement links TRBV28 to TRBJ2-7; 9 nucleotides match TRBD1. Germline-derived CDR1 and CDR2 are MDHEN and SYDVKM. The CDR3 spans 15 residues. V trimming: 5 bases; J trimming: 2 bases; junction bases outside the gene matches: 7. Written as DNA, the CDR3 is TGTGCCAGCAGTCGATATACAGGGGGCCCCTACGAGCAGTACTTC. It specifies CASSRYTGGPYEQYF.

The chain uses TRBV5-1 and TRBJ1-1, with TRBD1 matching 7 bases. Germline-derived CDR1 and CDR2 are SGHRS and YFSETQ. V trimming: 7 bases; J trimming: 1 base; junction bases outside the gene matches: 7. This CDR3 comprises 14 residues. DNA of the CDR3: TGCGCCAGCGGCCCACAGGGGACGAACACTGAAGCTTTCTTT. Amino acids: CASGPQGTNTEAFF. The variable domain in full, completed from reference TRBV5-1 and TRBJ1-1, reads KAGVTQTPRYLIKTRGQQVTLSCSPISGHRSVSWYQQTPGQGLQFLFEYFSETQRNKGNFPGRFSGRQFSNSRSEMNVSTLELGDSALYLCASGPQGTNTEAFFGQGTRLTVV.

The rearrangement links TRBV27 to TRBJ2-7; 13 positions match TRBD2. V shed 1 base, J shed 2 bases, and the junction held 8 bases outside the gene matches. Per germline, CDR1 MNHEY and CDR2 SMNVEV (reference sequence). This CDR3 region has 18 residues. The CDR3 nucleotides are TGTGCCAGCAGTTTATGTTCGCTGGGACTAGCGGGGCCCTACGAGCAGTACTTC. This codes for CASSLCSLGLAGPYEQYF.

V usage is TRBV4-1 and J usage is TRBJ2-3; 8 bases line up with TRBD2. With 4 bases clipped from V and 4 bases from J, the junction kept 7 bases outside the gene matches. Germline CDR1 and CDR2: MGHRA and YSYEKL. This CDR3 is built from 15 residues. CDR3 sequence: CASSPGTSRADTQYF. CDR3 coding DNA: TGCGCCAGCAGCCCCGGGACTAGTCGGGCAGATACGCAGTATTTT.

This rearrangement joins TRBV28 to TRBJ1-5, with unresolved D. Germline V gene sequence: CDR1 MDHEN, CDR2 SYDVKM. V lost 2 bases and J lost 1, with 6 bases in between. The CDR3 length is 14 residues. The CDR3 protein is CASSLNPSNQPQHF. As DNA, the CDR3 is TGTGCCAGCAGTTTAAACCCCAGCAATCAGCCCCAGCATTTT.

This rearrangement joins TRBV5-6 to TRBJ2-6, with TRBD2 matching over 9 bases. Germline-derived CDR1 and CDR2 are SGHDT and YYEEEE. The CDR3 is 17 amino acids. V trimming: 0 bases; J trimming: 3 bases; junction bases outside the gene matches: 4. The CDR3 here is CASSLGLAGFGANVLTF. CDR3 DNA: TGTGCCAGCAGCTTGGGGCTAGCGGGATTTGGGGCCAACGTCCTGACTTTC.

V gene TRBV2 combines with J gene TRBJ2-5; D unresolved. Trimming removed 1 base from V and 6 bases from J, with 9 bases in between. Germline CDR1 SNHLY, CDR2 FYNNEI. This CDR3 has 13 amino acids. CDR3 nucleotides: TGTGCCAGCAGTGAAGGGGCGTCCCAGACCCAGTACTTC. It translates to CASSEGASQTQYF. Variable domain in full (rest from reference TRBV2 and TRBJ2-5): EPEVTQTPSHQVTQMGQEVILRCVPISNHLYFYWYRQILGQKVEFLVSFYNNEISEKSEIFDDQFSVERPDGSNFTLKIRSTKLEDSAMYFCASSEGASQTQYFGPGTRLLVL.

The chain carries TRBV7-2 and TRBJ2-2; 7 nucleotides align to TRBD1. Germline-derived CDR1 and CDR2 are SGHTA and FQGNSA. The CDR3 has 14 residues. J lost 5 bases, V lost 5 bases, and 5 bases had no gene match. The CDR3 DNA reads as TGTGCCAGCAGCGTCGGGACAGCTACCGGGGAGCTGTTTTTT. Amino acid sequence: CASSVGTATGELFF.

This clone has only one observation. The CDR3 region has the DNA TGTGCCAGCAGTTACCCCGTTGGAGCGGGAGGAGAGACCCAGTACTTC. The encoded protein is CASSYPVGAGGETQYF. The rearrangement joins TRBV6-6 to TRBJ2-5, with 9 bases aligning to TRBD2. CDR3 length: 16 amino acids. V dropped 2 bases and J dropped 4; count of bases not matched to a gene: 8. Germline CDR1 MNHNY, CDR2 SVGAGI (reference sequence).

This rearrangement joins TRBV4-2 to TRBJ2-7; 8 bases agree with TRBD1. Trimming cost V 4 bases and J 2 bases; bases outside gene matches: 7. The germline V gene has CDR1 LGHNA and CDR2 YNFKEQ. CDR3 length: 15 amino acids. The CDR3 sequence: CASSPRDRMTYEQYF. CDR3 bases: TGTGCCAGCAGCCCCCGGGACAGGATGACCTACGAGCAGTACTTC.

This rearrangement joins TRBV27 to TRBJ2-3; no clear D. Trimming removed 6 bases from V and 2 bases from J, with 12 bases in between. CDR3 length: 14 residues. Germline CDR1 MNHEY, CDR2 SMNVEV (reference sequence). CDR3 coding DNA: TGTGCCAGCAGCCCCCCCAGTGTCACAGATACGCAGTATTTT. Its protein product is CASSPPSVTDTQYF.

The rearrangement uses TRBV5-4 and TRBJ2-7, with 10 positions matching TRBD2. Trimming at V came to 2 bases and at J to 6 bases, leaving 5 bases not matched to a gene. Germline V gene sequence: CDR1 SGHNT, CDR2 YYREEE (reference sequence). The length of the CDR3 is 14 residues. The CDR3, as DNA: TGTGCCAGCAGCTTCCTAGCGGGAGAGGGCGAGCAGTACTTC. Its translation: CASSFLAGEGEQYF.

This chain links TRBV5-1 with TRBJ2-7; TRBD2 is a possible D gene (5 bases). This CDR3 is built from 13 residues. Germline CDR1 and CDR2: SGHRS and YFSETQ. V lost 4 bases to trimming and J lost 2 bases, with 10 bases between them. DNA of the CDR3: TGCGCCAGCAGCCAGGACTGGCCCTACGAGCAGTACTTC. As protein: CASSQDWPYEQYF.

The chain is built from TRBV6-6 and TRBJ2-4, with 8 positions matching TRBD2. V shed 7 bases and J 2 bases; nucleotides not matched to a gene: 7. The CDR3 has 15 amino acids. The germline CDR1 and CDR2 sequences are MNHNY and SVGAGI (reference sequence). CDR3 sequence (DNA): TGTGCCAGCATCCCCCGGGGGGGTCCCAAAAACATTCAGTACTTC. It encodes CASIPRGGPKNIQYF.